This T cell receptor beta chain was found in a study of cytomegalovirus exposure and HLA in healthy donors. Study-wide points: Sequence variants that were highly shared formed a cluster that was likely a sequencing artifact. Across all donors, roughly uniform sequencing depth was an assumption of the presence/absence analyses. TCR beta V segments were, for the most part, productive about 87% or about 30% of the time in an earlier analysis.

The germline V gene encodes CDR1 LGHNA and CDR2 YSLEER. The V and J ends lost 4 bases and 7 bases, in that order; junction bases with no gene match: 18. The CDR3 consists of 18 residues. With respect to this clone: Its matching antigen is unknown.

Researchers ran the PCR with 60 Vbeta and 13 Jbeta primers. The protocol was immunoSEQ multiplex PCR, while the TCRdb copy is restricted to in-frame clones and leaves out a portion. This table holds some 150,000 clones, almost 80% found once. The chain employs TRBV4-3 and TRBJ2-1; TRBD1 aligns across 8 bases. The sample consisted of PBMCs. This TCR was sampled from a male donor in good health and CMV-seronegative. The CDR3 loop is CASSPRGGQASFVNEQFF. The CDR3 coding sequence is TGCGCCAGCAGCCCCCGAGGGGGACAGGCCAGTTTTGTGAATGAGCAGTTCTTC.